One sample yielded the 7 T cell receptor beta chains listed below, sequenced in a study of cytomegalovirus exposure and HLA in healthy donors. Researchers ran the PCR with 60 Vbeta and 13 Jbeta primers. The assay was immunoSEQ multiplex PCR, and TCRdb's table has in-frame clones only and misses some. The sample's table shows about 140,000 clones. Sequencing was carried out using PBMCs. The origin of the receptors is a man in his forties in good health and CMV-seronegative.

The chain is built from TRBV4-2 and TRBJ2-7; D perhaps matches TRBD2 (6 bases). The germline V gene has CDR1 LGHNA and CDR2 YNFKEQ. Trimming left V 4 bases short and J 3 bases short, with 16 bases between. This CDR3 comprises 15 residues. This CDR3 is CASSRPGEVNYEQYF. The CDR3 nucleotides are TGTGCCAGCAGCCGCCCCGGGGAGGTGAACTACGAGCAGTACTTC.

The CDR3 loop is CASSIRRQGLTETQYF. Here the CDR3 DNA reads TGTGCCAGTAGTATCCGAAGACAGGGGCTGACGGAGACCCAGTACTTC. The V and J genes are TRBV19 and TRBJ2-5; 8 nucleotides align to TRBD1. There are 16 residues in the CDR3. Trimming removed 3 bases from V and 5 bases from J; junction bases left unmatched: 11. Germline V gene data show CDR1 as LNHDA and CDR2 as SQIVND (reference sequence).

This chain connects TRBV19 to TRBJ1-5; D is unresolved. CDR3 length equals 13 residues. The V gene lost 2 bases and the J gene lost 7 bases, with 9 bases spanning the gap. CDR1 and CDR2 from the germline V gene are LNHDA and SQIVND (reference sequence). The DNA for the CDR3 is TGTGCCAGTAGTATAAGGGCGGGCCAGCCCCAGCATTTT. Encoded protein: CASSIRAGQPQHF. Full variable domain (remainder filled in from reference TRBV19 and TRBJ1-5): DGGITQSPKYLFRKEGQNVTLSCEQNLNHDAMYWYRQDPGQGLRLIYYSQIVNDFQKGDIAEGYSVSREKKESFPLTVTSAQKNPTAFYLCASSIRAGQPQHFGDGTRLSIL.

The V gene is TRBV9, the J gene TRBJ1-5; possible D gene TRBD1, 6 bases. The V end lost 4 bases, the J end lost 4 bases, and 15 bases lay between the germline ends. Germline-derived CDR1 and CDR2 are SGDLS and YYNGEE. This CDR3 is 15 amino acids long. The CDR3 here is CASSPSTGENQPQHF. CDR3 bases: TGTGCCAGCAGCCCGTCGACAGGCGAGAATCAGCCCCAGCATTTT.

The J gene is TRBJ2-7, the V gene TRBV11-2; D is ambiguous. Per germline, CDR1 SGHAT and CDR2 FQNNGV. V lost 2 bases, J lost 5 bases, and 7 bases lay in between. The CDR3 length is 12 residues. This chain's CDR3 is CASSLPQNEQYF. For the CDR3, the DNA is TGTGCCAGCAGCTTACCCCAGAACGAGCAGTACTTC. The variable domain in full, completed from reference TRBV11-2 and TRBJ2-7, reads EAGVAQSPRYKIIEKRQSVAFWCNPISGHATLYWYQQILGQGPKLLIQFQNNGVVDDSQLPKDRFSAERLKGVDSTLKIQPAKLEDSAVYLCASSLPQNEQYFGPGTRLTVT.

This rearrangement joins TRBV4-2 to TRBJ2-3; 8 bases align to TRBD2. V shed 1 base and J 5 bases; nucleotides not matched to a gene: 8. In germline, CDR1 is LGHNA, CDR2 YNFKEQ. This CDR3 contains 16 residues. For the CDR3, the DNA is TGTGCCAGCAGCCAAGTAGCCGGGGGGGCAAAAGATACGCAGTATTTT. It specifies CASSQVAGGAKDTQYF.

The rearrangement joins TRBV27 to TRBJ2-2; 10 positions match TRBD1. The CDR3 has 18 residues. J gave up 3 bases and V 3 bases, and 10 bases lay outside the gene matches. CDR1 is MNHEY, CDR2 SMNVEV, per germline (reference sequence). CDR3 DNA: TGTGCCAGCAGTTTCAAAGCCCCGGGACAGGGGTACACCGGGGAGCTGTTTTTT. Translated, it gives CASSFKAPGQGYTGELFF.